This T cell receptor beta chain comes out of a study of blood T cell repertoires in COVID-19. Across the study: PBMCs, B-cell-depleted T cells, or T cells were the source of the cDNA or gDNA that made up the material.

The V gene's germline CDR1 is LNHDA and CDR2 SQIVND (reference sequence). Trimming removed 6 bases at V and 1 base at J, with 6 bases between. The CDR3 runs to 13 residues. The protocol was immunoSEQ multiplex PCR, while the TCRdb copy is restricted to in-frame clones and leaves out a portion. This table has hundreds of thousands of clones, over 75% appearing once. On this clone itself: Other DNA sequences in the same sample also yield this CDR3.

The specimen sequenced was PBMCs or T cells enriched from blood (not recorded which). The rearrangement joins TRBV19 to TRBJ1-4; tentatively, D is TRBD1 (6 bases). The sequence was collected from a man aged 25-40 years who had recovered from COVID-19. CDR3 protein: CASRTGTNEKLFF. The DNA for the CDR3 is TGTGCCAGTAGGACAGGAACTAATGAAAAACTGTTTTTT.